This is a list of T cell receptor beta chains from one sample in a study of T cell repertoires in cytomegalovirus infection. Using its own MiXCR run on the reads, TCRdb lists one record per CDR3 protein. Among approximately 240,000 distinct CDR3 sequences, over 9% were seen once, and the ten largest hold approximately 1.6%. The sequenced sample consisted of PBMCs. These receptors all come from a human donor in good health (CMV status not recorded). Some clones in this sample may be carry-over from other donors' samples. The CDR3 runs from the conserved cysteine through the conserved F or W. D genes are given only for firm matches. Rows may omit the clone size; those that give it use once, few, many or a size class.

J,V,size,D,DNA,CDR3
TRBJ2-5,TRBV28,NA,TRBD2,TGTGCCAGCAGTTTATGGGATAGCGGGGGGGGGGGGCCACAAGAGACCCAGTACTTC,CASSLWDSGGGGPQETQYF
TRBJ2-2,TRBV19,NA,TRBD1,TGTGCCAGTAGGCCGACAGGGTCGGACGGGGAGCTGTTTTTT,CASRPTGSDGELFF
TRBJ2-4,TRBV19,few,NA,TGTGCCAGTAGTATATCTAGCGCCGAAGCCAAAAACATTCAGTACTTC,CASSISSAEAKNIQYF
TRBJ2-2,TRBV11-3,NA,NA,TGTGCCAGCAGCTTAGATCCCAGGGCTGGGGAGCTGTTTTTT,CASSLDPRAGELFF
TRBJ2-5,TRBV7-3,NA,NA,TGTGCCAGCAGCTTAGAGGCGGCAGAGACCCAGTACTTC,CASSLEAAETQYF
TRBJ2-2,TRBV4-3,NA,NA,TGCGCCAGCAGCCAAGCCGGAAGGGCCGGTGACACCGGGGAGCTGTTTTTT,CASSQAGRAGDTGELFF
TRBJ1-1,TRBV7-8,many,NA,TGTGCCAGCAGCCCCAGGGACAAAACTGAAGCTTTCTTT,CASSPRDKTEAFF
TRBJ2-7,TRBV7-3,many,TRBD2,TGTGCCAGCAGCTTAACCGGGACTATTAACCACGAGCAGTACTTC,CASSLTGTINHEQYF
TRBJ1-1,TRBV2,few,NA,TGTGCCAGCAGTGAAGTGGCCGGGAACACTGAAGCTTTCTTT,CASSEVAGNTEAFF
TRBJ2-3,TRBV7-6,many,NA,TGTGCCAGCAGCTTCGGACAGCTAGAGGGGGATACGCAGTATTTT,CASSFGQLEGDTQYF
TRBJ2-2,TRBV6-2/TRBV6-3,many,TRBD2,TGTGCCAGCACCGAACGGGGGGGGAACACCGGGGAGCTGTTTTTT,CASTERGGNTGELFF
TRBJ2-2,TRBV7-2,many,NA,TGTGCCAGCAGCCTGGACTCATTCGGCGGGGAGCTGTTTTTT,CASSLDSFGGELFF
TRBJ2-7,TRBV6-2/TRBV6-3,many,TRBD2,TGTGCCAGCATTGCTAGCGGGTCCTCCTACGAGCAGTACTTC,CASIASGSSYEQYF
TRBJ1-1,TRBV7-2,many,NA,TGTGCCAGCAGCTTGAGCGACGGGAACACTGAAGCTTTCTTT,CASSLSDGNTEAFF
TRBJ1-6,TRBV10-3,few,NA,TGTGCCATCAGTGAGTCTACGCAAGGTGTTAATTCACCCCTCCACTTT,CAISESTQGVNSPLHF
TRBJ2-1,TRBV5-5,many,NA,TGTGCCAGCAGCTTTTTTTGGAGCTCCTACAATGAGCAGTTCTTC,CASSFFWSSYNEQFF
TRBJ1-2,TRBV12-3/TRBV12-4,many,NA,TGTGCCAGCAGCCTACAGGGCGCCATCCCCGCTTATGGCTACACCTTC,CASSLQGAIPAYGYTF
TRBJ1-3,TRBV19,few,NA,TGTGCCAGTAGCCCCTATGTATCCCCTGGAAACACCATATATTTT,CASSPYVSPGNTIYF
TRBJ1-6,TRBV4-3,NA,NA,TGCGCCAGCAGCCAAGATGAGGGACCAAATTCACCCCTCCACTTT,CASSQDEGPNSPLHF
TRBJ2-7,TRBV19,NA,NA,TGTGCCAGTAGTTTTCAACAGACCTACGAGCAGTACTTC,CASSFQQTYEQYF
TRBJ2-1,TRBV2,few,NA,TGTGCCAGCAGTGTAGGCAGGGGTATCTACAATGAGCAGTTCTTC,CASSVGRGIYNEQFF
TRBJ1-1,TRBV7-2,many,TRBD1,TGTGCCAGCAGCGCCGGGACAGGGGGGACTGAAGCTTTCTTT,CASSAGTGGTEAFF
TRBJ1-4,TRBV28,few,NA,TGTGCCAGCAGACGGCAGGGGTCTGAAAAACTGTTTTTT,CASRRQGSEKLFF
TRBJ2-7,TRBV5-5,NA,NA,TGTGCCAGCAGCTTGATCCCGGACGGCCCCTACGAGCAGTACTTC,CASSLIPDGPYEQYF
TRBJ2-2,TRBV2,many,NA,TGTGCCAGCAGTGTCGCGATGAACACCGGGGAGCTGTTTTTT,CASSVAMNTGELFF
TRBJ1-1,TRBV10-3,many,NA,TGTGCCATCAGTGAAGGGGGATCGGACACTGAAGCTTTCTTT,CAISEGGSDTEAFF
TRBJ2-5,TRBV5-1,few,NA,TGCGCCAGCAGCACACCGGGAGAAGAGACCCAGTACTTC,CASSTPGEETQYF
TRBJ1-5,TRBV5-1,NA,NA,TGCGCCAGCAGCCCATCGGGCAGGGAGGATCAGCCCCAGCATTTT,CASSPSGREDQPQHF
TRBJ2-7,TRBV20-1,few,TRBD2,TGCAGTGCTAGAGTGGGGAGGGGCCGAGCCTACGAGCAGTACTTC,CSARVGRGRAYEQYF
TRBJ2-7,TRBV14,NA,NA,TGTGCCAGCAGCCAAGATGAGGTGAAGTACTTC,CASSQDEVKYF
TRBJ2-3,TRBV18,few,TRBD2,TGTGCCAGCTCACCACCCGTCGGGGAGGGGCAGTATTTT,CASSPPVGEGQYF
TRBJ1-1,TRBV7-2,many,NA,TGTGCCAGCACGGACACTGAAGCTTTCTTT,CASTDTEAFF
TRBJ2-7,TRBV6-6,NA,TRBD1,TGTGCCAGCAACGACAGGGGGGTTGACGAGCAGTACTTC,CASNDRGVDEQYF
TRBJ2-7,TRBV6-2/TRBV6-3,many,TRBD1,TGTGCCAGCAGTCAGCCGGGACAGCATTACGAGCAGTACTTC,CASSQPGQHYEQYF
TRBJ1-4,TRBV15,once,TRBD1,TGTGCCACCAGCAGGGTCGGACAGGGGGCGGATGAAAAACTGTTTTTT,CATSRVGQGADEKLFF
TRBJ2-7,TRBV7-2,many,NA,TGTGCCAGCAGCTCAGACGGGGATAGCGCGTACGAGCAGTACTTC,CASSSDGDSAYEQYF
TRBJ1-2,TRBV6-2/TRBV6-3,many,TRBD1,TGTGCCAGCAGTTCCGTGGACAGGGCCTATGGCTACACCTTC,CASSSVDRAYGYTF
TRBJ2-1,TRBV14,many,TRBD2,TGTGCCAGCAGCCAAGGGCTAGCGGGAGTAGGAAATGAGCAGTTCTTC,CASSQGLAGVGNEQFF
TRBJ1-2,TRBV29-1,few,NA,TGCAGCGCAGGGACTTCGAACTATGGCTACACCTTC,CSAGTSNYGYTF
TRBJ2-1,TRBV2,many,TRBD1,TGTGCCAGCAGTGGTGTGGCAGGGGGTCGTTGGTACAATGAGCAGTTCTTC,CASSGVAGGRWYNEQFF
TRBJ2-3,TRBV7-3,many,NA,TGTGCCAGCAGCCAAAGCACAGATACGCAGTATTTT,CASSQSTDTQYF
TRBJ1-1,TRBV28,many,NA,TGTGCCAGCAGTTTGGCCGTAGGAACCCTTGGGGAAGCTTTCTTT,CASSLAVGTLGEAFF
TRBJ2-7,TRBV7-2,many,TRBD2,TGTGCCAGCAGCTTTGGGACTAGCGGGAGTCGCGAGCAGTACTTC,CASSFGTSGSREQYF